This T cell receptor beta chain was identified in a study of blood T cell repertoires in COVID-19. Study-wide context: The United States, Italy and Spain supplied acute and convalescent COVID-19 samples.

This clone was seen once. V shed 5 bases, J shed 7 bases, and the junction held 13 bases outside the gene matches. The CDR3 length is 17 residues. Germline CDR1 reads MNHEY; CDR2 reads SMNVEV (reference sequence). TCRdb's copy holds only in-frame clones and misses some; the assay was immunoSEQ multiplex PCR. The data show a few hundred thousand clones, around 91% seen once. The rearrangement joins TRBV27 to TRBJ2-1; TRBD1 agrees at 11 bases. What was sequenced was peripheral blood. The clonotype was recovered from a woman aged 55 to 70 with COVID-19, enrolled during active disease. The CDR3: CASSHPRTGGSLNEQFF. The CDR3 DNA reads TGTGCCAGCAGTCACCCTAGGACAGGGGGCTCACTTAATGAGCAGTTCTTC.